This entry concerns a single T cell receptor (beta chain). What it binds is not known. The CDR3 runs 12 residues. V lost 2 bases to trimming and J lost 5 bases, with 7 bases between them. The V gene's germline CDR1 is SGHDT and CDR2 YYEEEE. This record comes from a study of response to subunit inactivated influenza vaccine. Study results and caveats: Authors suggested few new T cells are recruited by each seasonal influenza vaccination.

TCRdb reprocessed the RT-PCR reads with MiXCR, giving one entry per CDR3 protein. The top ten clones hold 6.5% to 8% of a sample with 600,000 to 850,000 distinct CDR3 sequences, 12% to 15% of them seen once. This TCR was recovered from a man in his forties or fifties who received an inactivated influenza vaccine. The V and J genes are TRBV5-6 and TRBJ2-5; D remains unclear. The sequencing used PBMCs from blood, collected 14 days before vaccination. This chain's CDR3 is CASSLYWETQYF. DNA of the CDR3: TGTGCCAGCAGCTTATACTGGGAGACCCAGTACTTC.